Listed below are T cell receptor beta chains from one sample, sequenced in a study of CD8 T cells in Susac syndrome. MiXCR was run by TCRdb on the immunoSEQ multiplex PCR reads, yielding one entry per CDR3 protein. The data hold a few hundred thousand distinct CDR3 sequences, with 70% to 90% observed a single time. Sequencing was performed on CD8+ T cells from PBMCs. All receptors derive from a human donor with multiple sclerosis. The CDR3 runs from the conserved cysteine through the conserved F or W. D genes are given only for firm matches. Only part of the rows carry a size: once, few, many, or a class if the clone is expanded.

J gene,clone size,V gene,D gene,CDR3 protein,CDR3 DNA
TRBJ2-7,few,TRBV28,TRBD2,CASSPTSGSYEQYF,TGTGCCAGCAGTCCGACTAGCGGGAGTTACGAGCAGTACTTC
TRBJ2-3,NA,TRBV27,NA,CASSLLSRSDTQYF,TGTGCCAGCAGTTTATTAAGTCGGTCGGATACGCAGTATTTT
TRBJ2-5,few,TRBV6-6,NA,CASSYGGTGETQYF,TGTGCCAGCAGTTACGGGGGGACCGGGGAGACCCAGTACTTC
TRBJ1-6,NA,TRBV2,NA,CASSEKGVSPLHF,TGTGCCAGCAGTGAGAAAGGGGTTTCACCCCTCCACTTT
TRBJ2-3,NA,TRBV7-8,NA,CASTPLEGVQYF,TGTGCCAGCACCCCCTTGGAGGGGGTGCAGTATTTT
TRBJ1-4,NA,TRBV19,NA,CASSTGRIKEKLFF,TGTGCCAGTAGTACGGGGAGGATCAAGGAAAAACTGTTTTTT
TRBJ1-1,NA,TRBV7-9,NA,CASSTTAAEAFF,TGTGCCAGCAGTACGACAGCAGCTGAAGCTTTCTTT
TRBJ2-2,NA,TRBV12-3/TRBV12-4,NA,CASCPANTGELFF,TGTGCCAGCTGTCCAGCGAACACCGGGGAGCTGTTTTTT
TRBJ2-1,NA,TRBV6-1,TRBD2,CASSTKREGLDYNEQFF,TGTGCCAGCAGCACGAAGCGGGAGGGTTTGGATTACAATGAGCAGTTCTTC
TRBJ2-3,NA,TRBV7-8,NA,CASSLDSFSPPDTQYF,TGTGCCAGCAGCTTAGACAGCTTTTCGCCGCCAGATACGCAGTATTTT
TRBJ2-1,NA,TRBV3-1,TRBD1,CASSRGSDRGPYNEQFF,TGTGCCAGCAGCCGCGGAAGCGACAGGGGGCCCTACAATGAGCAGTTCTTC
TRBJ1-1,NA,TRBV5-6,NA,CASSLGTGEAFF,TGTGCCAGCAGTTTGGGGACCGGGGAAGCTTTCTTT
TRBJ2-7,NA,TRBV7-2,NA,CASSPRSGYEQYF,TGTGCCAGCAGCCCCCGGTCGGGGTACGAGCAGTACTTC
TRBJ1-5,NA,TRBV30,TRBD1,CAWSPPDRAYEPQHF,TGTGCCTGGAGTCCCCCCGACAGGGCATACGAGCCCCAGCATTTT
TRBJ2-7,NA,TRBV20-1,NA,CSARKQDRYEQYF,TGCAGTGCTAGAAAGCAGGACAGATACGAGCAGTACTTC
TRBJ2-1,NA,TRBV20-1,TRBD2,CSARVGLAGASTSYEQFF,TGCAGTGCTAGGGTGGGACTAGCAGGAGCATCGACTTCGTATGAGCAGTTCTTC